This entry features one T cell receptor (beta chain) sequence. The germline CDR1 and CDR2 sequences are MDHEN and SYDVKM. V gave up 7 bases and J gave up 4 bases; unmatched junction bases: 9. This CDR3 is 14 amino acids long. The sample originates from a study of cytomegalovirus exposure and HLA in healthy donors. TCRdb keeps only in-frame clones here, not all; method: immunoSEQ multiplex PCR. In the table there are about 280,000 clones, 88% of which are singletons. The material sequenced was PBMCs. The clonotype was recovered from a woman aged 18-35 years in good health and CMV-seronegative. The V call is TRBV28, the J call TRBJ2-5; 7 nucleotides line up with TRBD2. CDR3 sequence (DNA): TGTGCCAGCACCAAGGCGGGGGTTCGAGAGACCCAGTACTTC. Amino acids: CASTKAGVRETQYF. Combining the CDR3 with reference TRBV28 and TRBJ2-5 gives the whole variable domain DVKVTQSSRYLVKRTGEKVFLECVQDMDHENMFWYRQDPGLGLRLIYFSYDVKMKEKGDIPEGYSVSREKKERFSLILESASTNQTSMYLCASTKAGVRETQYFGPGTRLLVL.